These 19 T cell receptor beta chains originate from one sample sequenced in a study of radiotherapy plus CTLA-4 blockade in lung cancer. Clones were sequenced by immunoSEQ multiplex PCR, and TCRdb holds only the in-frame ones, with some missing. Of roughly 92,000 clones listed, 86% are singletons. The material sequenced was peripheral blood, taken from a patient treated with radiotherapy plus ipilimumab. Source of these receptors: a human donor with non-small cell lung cancer who had a partial response to radiotherapy plus ipilimumab.

The chain joins TRBV5-1 to TRBJ1-1, with no clear D. This CDR3 has 16 residues. Trimming removed 7 bases at V and 1 base at J, with 20 bases between. The germline V gene encodes CDR1 SGHRS and CDR2 YFSETQ. CDR3 protein: CASPDVLPGGNTEAFF. Here the CDR3 DNA reads TGCGCCAGCCCTGATGTTTTACCGGGAGGGAACACTGAAGCTTTCTTT. The whole variable domain, remainder taken from reference TRBV5-1 and TRBJ1-1, is KAGVTQTPRYLIKTRGQQVTLSCSPISGHRSVSWYQQTPGQGLQFLFEYFSETQRNKGNFPGRFSGRQFSNSRSEMNVSTLELGDSALYLCASPDVLPGGNTEAFFGQGTRLTVV.

Only one count was recorded for this clone. The rearrangement uses TRBV5-6 and TRBJ1-2; 11 bases agree with TRBD1. The CDR3 is 14 amino acids. The ends lost 4 bases at V and 9 bases at J; junction bases unmatched: 8. Germline V lookup: CDR1 SGHDT, CDR2 YYEEEE. This CDR3 is CASSPTGTGGSYTF. The DNA of the CDR3 is TGTGCCAGCAGCCCAACCGGGACAGGGGGGAGCTACACCTTC.

The rearrangement joins TRBV15 to TRBJ1-1; tentatively, D is TRBD1 (6 bases). Germline V CDR1 and CDR2: LNHNV, YYDKDF (reference sequence). CDR3 size: 16 residues. Trimming pared 0 bases from V and 0 bases from J, leaving 11 bases between. The CDR3 bases are TGTGCCACCAGCAGAGAAAAGGGGGTCCTGAACACTGAAGCTTTCTTT. It yields the protein CATSREKGVLNTEAFF.

CDR3 sequence (DNA): TGTGCCAGCAGCTTAGATCCATCGGGTAGACAGCCCCAGCATTTT. This sequence encodes CASSLDPSGRQPQHF. The rearrangement links TRBV11-2 to TRBJ1-5; D remains unclear. V was cut by 0 bases and J by 7 bases, with 13 bases left in between. The CDR3 is made up of 15 amino acids. Germline loops: CDR1 SGHAT, CDR2 FQNNGV.

This clone was observed a single time. The rearrangement joins TRBV11-3 to TRBJ2-2; no firm D call. V was pared by 4 bases and J by 5 bases, with 8 bases between. CDR3 length: 13 residues. Germline CDR1 and CDR2: SGHNT and YENEEA. CDR3 in amino acids: CASSSDSTGELFF. The DNA for the CDR3 is TGTGCCAGCAGCTCAGATTCAACCGGGGAGCTGTTTTTT.

V is TRBV7-9 and J is TRBJ2-3; D may be TRBD1 (5 bases). Trimming removed 0 bases at V and 6 bases at J, with 7 bases between. CDR1 is SEHNR, CDR2 FQNEAQ, per germline (reference sequence). The CDR3 is made up of 13 amino acids. This CDR3 is CASSLATGDTQYF. The CDR3 coding sequence is TGTGCCAGCAGCTTAGCCACAGGCGATACGCAGTATTTT.

The chain's CDR3 is CASSLSAGGEGGYTF. The DNA of the CDR3 is TGTGCCAGCAGTTTATCAGCGGGGGGAGAAGGTGGCTACACCTTC. The chain recombines TRBV27 with TRBJ1-2, with D perhaps TRBD1 (5 bases). From germline, CDR1 is MNHEY and CDR2 SMNVEV (reference sequence). V was clipped by 0 bases and J by 7 bases, with 15 bases between them. The CDR3 is 15 residues long.

The chain uses TRBV6-6 and TRBJ2-2; D not certain. This CDR3 is 13 amino acids long. Trimming took off 6 bases at V and 6 bases at J, with 11 bases between the two ends. Germline V gives CDR1 MNHNY, CDR2 SVGAGI (reference sequence). The CDR3 nucleotides read TGTGCCAGCAGCTCCCGGTTTTCCGGGGAGCTGTTTTTT. Its translation: CASSSRFSGELFF.

This clone showed up just a few times. The chain has TRBV5-4 and TRBJ2-1, with a possible D match to TRBD2 (5 bases). Germline CDR1 SGHNT, CDR2 YYREEE (reference sequence). With 0 bases removed from V and 3 bases from J, the gap between germline ends came to 13 bases. The CDR3 runs 16 residues. The CDR3 sequence is CASSLAGGSSYNEQFF. The CDR3 DNA sequence: TGTGCCAGCAGCTTGGCCGGAGGTAGCAGCTACAATGAGCAGTTCTTC. Looking up the rest from reference TRBV5-4 and TRBJ2-1 gives the full variable domain: ETGVTQSPTHLIKTRGQQVTLRCSSQSGHNTVSWYQQALGQGPQFIFQYYREEENGRGNFPPRFSGLQFPNYSSELNVNALELDDSALYLCASSLAGGSSYNEQFFGPGTRLTVL.

The chain is built from TRBV15 and TRBJ2-7; TRBD2 matches at 9 bases. Germline trimming cut 5 bases from V and 6 bases from J; bases unmatched to any gene: 14. Germline V gene lookup returns CDR1 LNHNV and CDR2 YYDKDF (reference sequence). The CDR3 has 16 amino acids. CDR3 nucleotides: TGTGCCACCAGCCGAATAGCGGGAGACCCAATTGCCGAGCAGTACTTC. Translation: CATSRIAGDPIAEQYF.

The V call is TRBV18, the J call TRBJ2-1; the match to TRBD2 covers 11 bases. The CDR3 has 16 amino acids. Germline V lookup: CDR1 KGHSH, CDR2 LQKENI. J gave up 8 bases and V 3 bases, and 9 bases lay outside the gene matches. The CDR3 reads CASSPPTSGAYHEQFF. The CDR3 DNA is TGTGCCAGCTCACCTCCGACTAGCGGGGCCTATCATGAGCAGTTCTTC. Supplemented by reference TRBV18 and TRBJ2-1, the full variable domain reads NAGVMQNPRHLVRRRGQEARLRCSPMKGHSHVYWYRQLPEEGLKFMVYLQKENIIDESGMPKERFSAEFPKEGPSILRIQQVVRGDSAAYFCASSPPTSGAYHEQFFGPGTRLTVL.

The chain uses TRBV28 and TRBJ2-7; TRBD2 aligns across 9 bases. V lost 6 bases to trimming and J lost 2 bases; unmatched junction nucleotides: 8. The germline V gene encodes CDR1 MDHEN and CDR2 SYDVKM. The CDR3 is made up of 15 amino acids. In nucleotides, the CDR3 is TGTGCCAGCAGCTCCAATAGCGGGGGACCCTACGAGCAGTACGTC. Its translation is CASSSNSGGPYEQYV.

V and J are TRBV4-1 and TRBJ2-3; 9 nucleotides agree with TRBD2. The germline CDR1 and CDR2 sequences are MGHRA and YSYEKL. The ends lost 1 base at V and 6 bases at J; junction bases unmatched: 11. CDR3 length: 17 residues. This CDR3 reads CASSQALVAGGSDTQYF. The CDR3 DNA follows: TGCGCCAGCAGCCAAGCGCTCGTGGCGGGAGGGTCGGATACGCAGTATTTT.

J is TRBJ1-4 and V is TRBV9; TRBD1 aligns across 7 bases. CDR3 length: 15 amino acids. Per germline, CDR1 SGDLS and CDR2 YYNGEE. The trim removed 4 bases at V and 3 bases at J, leaving 6 bases unmatched. CDR3 in DNA: TGTGCCAGCAGCCCAAGACAGGGAGCTAATGAAAAACTGTTTTTT. Translating gives CASSPRQGANEKLFF.

V gene TRBV27 combines with J gene TRBJ1-1; TRBD1 matches 7 bases. This CDR3 spans 14 amino acids. Germline CDR1 is MNHEY and CDR2 is SMNVEV (reference sequence). Trimming took 8 bases from V and 1 from J; bases not matched to a gene: 7. Written as DNA, the CDR3 is TGTGCCAGCTTTCCGGGACAGACGAACACTGAAGCTTTCTTT. This gives the protein CASFPGQTNTEAFF.

Only one count was recorded for this clone. V is TRBV30 and J is TRBJ1-2; maybe TRBD1 (5 bases). There are 15 residues in the CDR3. Germline V CDR1 and CDR2: GTSNPN, SVGIG (reference sequence). V was cut by 3 bases and J by 2 bases, with 16 bases left in between. The CDR3 bases are TGTGCCTGGAGAACTCTTGGGTCAGGGAACTATGGCTACACCTTC. Translating gives CAWRTLGSGNYGYTF. The full variable domain, rest sourced from reference TRBV30 and TRBJ1-2, is SQTIHQWPATLVQPVGSPLSLECTVEGTSNPNLYWYRQAAGRGLQLLFYSVGIGQISSEVPQNLSASRPQDRQFILSSKKLLLSDSGFYLCAWRTLGSGNYGYTFGSGTRLTVV.

V is TRBV25-1 and J is TRBJ1-1; 9 nucleotides agree with TRBD1. The CDR3 spans 15 residues. CDR1 and CDR2 (germline): MGHDK, SYGVNS. V was pared by 3 bases and J by 5 bases, with 7 bases of the junction left unmatched. CDR3 sequence reads: CASSDLQGAQTEAFF. DNA of the CDR3: TGTGCCAGCAGTGACCTACAGGGGGCGCAGACTGAAGCTTTCTTT.

J is TRBJ1-3 and V is TRBV27; maybe TRBD1 (5 bases). CDR1 is MNHEY and CDR2 is SMNVEV in the germline V gene (reference sequence). This CDR3 region has 13 residues. V lost 2 bases and J lost 3, with 5 bases in between. The CDR3 protein is CASSLRGGNTIYF. The CDR3 nucleotides read TGTGCCAGCAGTTTAAGGGGTGGAAACACCATATATTTT.

The genes are TRBV5-1 and TRBJ1-1; 10 bases are a match to TRBD1. J gave up 4 bases and V 0 bases, and 3 bases lay outside the gene matches. CDR1 is SGHRS, CDR2 YFSETQ, per germline. The length of the CDR3 is 15 residues. The DNA of the CDR3 is TGCGCCAGCAGCTTGGGGGACAGGGGTGTCACTGAAGCTTTCTTT. As protein: CASSLGDRGVTEAFF.